The 30 T cell receptor beta chains in this list originate from one sample, sequenced in a study of blood T cell repertoires in COVID-19. TCRdb's table, derived via immunoSEQ multiplex PCR, lists solely in-frame clones and lacks some. Here the sample spans around 470,000 clones, about 88% being singletons. Sequenced material: peripheral blood. These receptors all stem from a man between 18 and 29 years old with COVID-19, enrolled during active disease.

This chain joins TRBV5-1 and TRBJ1-5; 7 bases fit TRBD1. CDR3 size: 19 residues. Losses at the gene ends were 1 base for V and 7 bases for J; bases not matched to a gene: 20. Germline CDR1 reads SGHRS; CDR2 reads YFSETQ. The CDR3 DNA is TGCGCCAGCAGCTTGCAGGGACAGTTAATTTGCGCGTTGCCGCAGCCCCAGCATTTT. It translates to CASSLQGQLICALPQPQHF.

The rearrangement uses TRBV4-2 and TRBJ2-2; 9 bases align to TRBD1. Germline V gene data show CDR1 as LGHNA and CDR2 as YNFKEQ. J lost 6 bases, V lost 4 bases, and 24 bases had no gene match. The CDR3 length is 21 residues. The CDR3 sequence: CASSRTPYRDRAARGSGELFF. The CDR3 DNA reads TGTGCCAGCAGCCGCACGCCTTACCGGGACAGGGCCGCCCGGGGGTCCGGGGAGCTGTTTTTT.

V usage is TRBV3-1 (or the pseudogene TRBV3-2) and J usage is TRBJ2-2, with 8 bases identical to TRBD2. There are 16 residues in the CDR3. After removal of 4 bases from V and 2 bases from J, the junction contained 6 bases not matched to a gene. From germline, CDR1 is LGHDT and CDR2 YNNKEL (reference sequence). The CDR3 nucleotides read TGTGCCAGCAGCCGTCCGGGGGGGATCAACACCGGGGAGCTGTTTTTT. Protein sequence: CASSRPGGINTGELFF.

The chain couples TRBV2 to TRBJ2-1; 9 bases align to TRBD2. Germline loops: CDR1 SNHLY, CDR2 FYNNEI. V lost 0 bases, J lost 16 bases, and 4 bases stayed unmatched. The CDR3 spans 12 residues. The CDR3 bases are TGTGCCAGCAGTGAAGCCAGGACTAGCGATTTCTTC. It is translated as CASSEARTSDFF. Full variable domain (outside the CDR3, taken from reference TRBV2 and TRBJ2-1): EPEVTQTPSHQVTQMGQEVILRCVPISNHLYFYWYRQILGQKVEFLVSFYNNEISEKSEIFDDQFSVERPDGSNFTLKIRSTKLEDSAMYFCASSEARTSDFFGPGTRLTVL.

This clone was recorded once. The J gene is TRBJ1-1, the V gene TRBV7-9; 7 bases are shared with TRBD1. Germline values: CDR1 SEHNR, CDR2 FQNEAQ (reference sequence). Germline trimming cut 2 bases from V and 4 bases from J; bases unmatched to any gene: 10. The length of the CDR3 is 16 residues. CDR3 coding DNA: TGTGCCAGCAGCTTATTGATGGGACAGCCTGGCACTGAAGCTTTCTTT. This encodes CASSLLMGQPGTEAFF.

The rearrangement joins TRBV10-1 to TRBJ2-7; no clear D gene. The CDR3 has 15 amino acids. CDR1 and CDR2 (germline): WNHNN, SYGVQD (reference sequence). Trimming cost V 0 bases and J 1 base, with 10 bases left between them. CDR3: CASSESKRLSYEQYF. CDR3 in DNA: TGCGCCAGCAGTGAGTCGAAGAGGCTGTCCTACGAGCAGTACTTC.

A word on this clone: Given a much more abundant clone one base away, this may be a read error. The V gene is TRBV6-6, the J gene TRBJ2-2; no firm D call. CDR1 is MNHNY, CDR2 SVGAGI, per germline (reference sequence). The CDR3 runs 13 residues. The germline V and J ends were trimmed by 4 bases and 0 bases, with 3 bases remaining between them. This chain's CDR3 is CASSFTNTGELFF. CDR3 nucleotides: TGTGCCAGCAGTTTCACGAACACCGGGGAGCTGTTTTTT.

The chain employs TRBV19 and TRBJ1-1, with D unclear. Trimming took off 6 bases at V and 4 bases at J, with 12 bases between the two ends. The V gene's germline CDR1 is LNHDA and CDR2 SQIVND (reference sequence). The CDR3 extends over 13 amino acids. CDR3 sequence reads: CASSPQIFTEAFF. The CDR3 DNA reads TGTGCCAGTAGCCCACAGATTTTCACTGAAGCTTTCTTT.

This sequence joins TRBV4-2 and TRBJ2-5; 9 positions match TRBD2. Germline V CDR1 and CDR2: LGHNA, YNFKEQ. Trimming took 4 bases from V and 3 from J; bases not matched to a gene: 6. This CDR3 contains 15 residues. The CDR3 DNA reads TGTGCCAGCAGCCGGACGACTAGCGGAGAAGAGACCCAGTACTTC. Its protein is CASSRTTSGEETQYF.

CDR3 nucleotide sequence: TGTGCCAGCCAAACTAGCGGGAGTGTTTACGAGCAGTACTTC. Its protein is CASQTSGSVYEQYF. The rearrangement links TRBV27 to TRBJ2-7; 11 bases align to TRBD2. The V gene end was trimmed by 8 bases and the J gene end by 4 bases; junction bases not matched to a gene: 7. CDR1 MNHEY and CDR2 SMNVEV come from the germline V gene (reference sequence). The CDR3 totals 14 residues.

The chain combines TRBV5-5 with TRBJ2-7; 12 bases fit TRBD2. Trimming took 1 base from V and 2 from J; bases not matched to a gene: 1. CDR1 and CDR2 (germline): SGHKS, YYEKEE (reference sequence). The CDR3 consists of 15 residues. The CDR3 protein is CASSLTSGGTYEQYF. The CDR3 coding sequence is TGTGCCAGCAGCTTGACTAGCGGGGGGACCTACGAGCAGTACTTC.

The V and J genes are TRBV4-1 and TRBJ1-1; no reliable D call. Trimming pared 6 bases from V and 2 bases from J, leaving 7 bases between. This CDR3 comprises 12 residues. Looked up from germline, CDR1 is MGHRA and CDR2 is YSYEKL. The CDR3 nucleotides are TGCGCCAGCAGTCACACAAACACTGAAGCTTTCTTT. Translation gives CASSHTNTEAFF.

This chain uses TRBV5-4 with TRBJ2-5, with D possibly TRBD2 on 6 matching bases. V lost 3 bases and J lost 1, with 7 bases in between. Looked up from germline, CDR1 is SGHNT and CDR2 is YYREEE (reference sequence). The length of the CDR3 is 13 residues. In nucleotides, the CDR3 is TGTGCCAGCAGCTATAGCGGCCAAGAGACCCAGTACTTC. It is translated as CASSYSGQETQYF.

This clone appeared once. The chain uses TRBV7-6 and TRBJ1-2, with 9 bases fitting TRBD1. The V segment lost 4 bases and the J segment 8 bases; nucleotides outside the gene matches: 11. The CDR3 sequence is 15 residues long. Looked up from germline, CDR1 is SGHVS and CDR2 is FNYEAQ. In DNA, the CDR3 is TGTGCCAGCAGCTCACCGGGACAGGGTGCGAGCGGCTACACCTTC. Protein: CASSSPGQGASGYTF.

The chain carries TRBV29-1 and TRBJ2-1, with a possible D match to TRBD1 (5 bases). The CDR3 is made up of 13 amino acids. V was shortened by 6 bases and J by 12 bases, with 21 bases between the two germline ends. CDR1 is SQVTM, CDR2 ANQGSEA, per germline. CDR3 in amino acids: CSVSGRLEKGQFF. CDR3 nucleotides: TGCAGCGTATCAGGGCGCCTCGAGAAGGGGCAGTTCTTC.

The chain joins TRBV24-1 to TRBJ2-3, with D perhaps TRBD1 (5 bases). This CDR3 region has 14 residues. The V gene's germline CDR1 is KGHDR and CDR2 SFDVKD. V shed 5 bases and J shed 0 bases, with 8 bases lying between them. CDR3: CATSGQGSTDTQYF. In DNA, the CDR3 is TGTGCCACCAGTGGCCAGGGTAGCACAGATACGCAGTATTTT.

The count of this clone is one. The chain recombines TRBV4-1 with TRBJ1-3; tentatively, D is TRBD1 (6 bases). In germline, CDR1 is MGHRA, CDR2 YSYEKL. Trimming stripped 3 bases from V and 0 bases from J, with 9 bases between. The CDR3 is made up of 15 amino acids. The CDR3 sequence: CASSQGHVSGNTIYF. DNA for the CDR3: TGCGCCAGCAGCCAGGGACACGTCTCTGGAAACACCATATATTTT.

Worth noting for this clone: The same CDR3 arises from other DNA sequences in this sample as well. The chain links TRBV6-5 to TRBJ1-5; TRBD1 matches at 8 bases. Looked up from germline, CDR1 is MNHEY and CDR2 is SVGAGI. The CDR3 spans 14 residues. Losses at the gene ends were 6 bases for V and 2 bases for J; bases not matched to a gene: 3. The CDR3 nucleotides read TGTGCCAGCAGCTCGGGACAGGGCAATCAGCCCCAGCATTTT. It yields the protein CASSSGQGNQPQHF.

This rearrangement joins TRBV9 to TRBJ2-7, with D possibly TRBD1 on 6 matching bases. The CDR3 covers 11 residues. V was pared by 0 bases and J by 9 bases, with 7 bases between. The germline V gene encodes CDR1 SGDLS and CDR2 YYNGEE. The CDR3 loop reads CASSVVTGQYF. CDR3 nucleotide sequence: TGTGCCAGCAGCGTAGTGACAGGGCAGTACTTC.

The J gene is TRBJ2-3, the V gene TRBV5-1; TRBD2 aligns across 12 bases. CDR1 is SGHRS, CDR2 YFSETQ, per germline. J was trimmed by 8 bases and V by 5 bases; bases with no gene match: 9. The CDR3 has 15 amino acids. The CDR3 protein is CASRTSGGTQSTQYF. The CDR3 bases are TGCGCCAGCAGAACTAGCGGGGGGACCCAATCTACGCAGTATTTT.

This clone was seen just once. This rearrangement joins TRBV7-9 to TRBJ2-1, with 14 bases aligning to TRBD2. Germline assignment: CDR1 SEHNR and CDR2 FQNEAQ (reference sequence). V shed 1 base and J 7 bases; nucleotides not matched to a gene: 12. The CDR3 has 19 residues. CDR3 coding DNA: TGTGCCAGCAGCTTAGGTACCGGGACTAGCGGGAGAACCGGGAATGAGCAGTTCTTC. Residues: CASSLGTGTSGRTGNEQFF.

This clone was observed a single time. This rearrangement joins TRBV5-1 to TRBJ2-6; the D gene is possibly TRBD2 (6 bases). Germline V gene lookup returns CDR1 SGHRS and CDR2 YFSETQ. CDR3 length equals 16 residues. Trimming took off 3 bases at V and 4 bases at J, with 14 bases between the two ends. In nucleotides, the CDR3 is TGCGCCAGCAGCTCGGGGCGGGAATCCGGGGCCAACGTCCTGACTTTC. Translation gives CASSSGRESGANVLTF.

The chain joins TRBV27 to TRBJ2-7, with D possibly being TRBD1 (6 bases). Germline CDR1 reads MNHEY; CDR2 reads SMNVEV (reference sequence). The germline V and J ends were trimmed by 5 bases and 0 bases, with 17 bases remaining between them. The CDR3 length is 16 residues. In DNA, the CDR3 is TGTGCCAGCAGTATCCTAGGGGGTCCGAGCTCCTACGAGCAGTACTTC. Protein product: CASSILGGPSSYEQYF.

This clone was recorded only once. V gene TRBV9 combines with J gene TRBJ2-3; 10 bases align to TRBD1. Trimming took 4 bases from V and 4 from J; bases not matched to a gene: 6. The CDR3 loop spans 15 amino acids. CDR1 SGDLS and CDR2 YYNGEE come from the germline V gene. CDR3 in amino acids: CASSITTGGSDTQYF. The CDR3, as DNA: TGTGCCAGCAGCATAACGACAGGGGGCTCAGATACGCAGTATTTT.

This chain connects TRBV19 to TRBJ2-5; 8 nucleotides line up with TRBD2. Germline trimming cut 3 bases from V and 5 bases from J; bases unmatched to any gene: 5. The germline V gene has CDR1 LNHDA and CDR2 SQIVND (reference sequence). The CDR3 has 14 amino acids. The CDR3 nucleotides read TGTGCCAGTAGTATGATAGCGGGAACGGAGACCCAGTACTTC. Its translation is CASSMIAGTETQYF.

This clone came up once. V usage is TRBV7-2 and J usage is TRBJ2-7; D is undetermined. V lost 1 base and J 4 bases, leaving 5 bases between the germline ends. CDR1 is SGHTA and CDR2 is FQGNSA in the germline V gene. This CDR3 region has 12 residues. The chain's CDR3 is CASSLVAYEQYF. CDR3 sequence (DNA): TGTGCCAGCAGCTTAGTTGCGTACGAGCAGTACTTC. Variable domain in full (rest from reference TRBV7-2 and TRBJ2-7): GAGVSQSPSNKVTEKGKDVELRCDPISGHTALYWYRQSLGQGLEFLIYFQGNSAPDKSGLPSDRFSAERTGGSVSTLTIQRTQQEDSAVYLCASSLVAYEQYFGPGTRLTVT.

The rearrangement links TRBV9 to TRBJ1-6; the match to TRBD1 covers 7 bases. Germline CDR1 SGDLS, CDR2 YYNGEE. Germline trimming cut 3 bases from V and 7 bases from J; bases unmatched to any gene: 4. The CDR3 has 14 amino acids. The CDR3 loop is CASSAGGRNSPLHF. CDR3 DNA: TGTGCCAGCAGCGCAGGGGGAAGGAATTCACCCCTCCACTTT.

The chain carries TRBV27 and TRBJ2-7; TRBD2 matches at 15 bases. This CDR3 comprises 16 residues. Germline values: CDR1 MNHEY, CDR2 SMNVEV (reference sequence). The V segment lost 5 bases and the J segment 7 bases; nucleotides outside the gene matches: 9. CDR3 sequence reads: CASSPGLAGGFGEQYF. DNA for the CDR3: TGTGCCAGCAGTCCCGGACTAGCGGGGGGGTTCGGGGAGCAGTACTTC.

V usage is TRBV9 and J usage is TRBJ1-1, with D unresolved. The CDR3 sequence is 14 residues long. Trimming took 0 bases from V and 6 from J, leaving 12 bases between them. Germline lookup yields CDR1 SGDLS and CDR2 YYNGEE. The CDR3 coding sequence is TGTGCCAGCAGCGTAGGGCGGGAGATGTCTGAAGCTTTCTTT. Translating it yields CASSVGREMSEAFF.

This chain uses TRBV2 with TRBJ2-4; possible D gene TRBD2, 6 bases. Germline V CDR1 and CDR2: SNHLY, FYNNEI. CDR3 length equals 16 residues. The ends were cut back, 8 bases at V and 6 bases at J, with 23 bases in the middle. The CDR3 loop is CASVNFRATGVNIQYF. The CDR3 DNA sequence: TGTGCCAGCGTAAACTTCCGGGCCACGGGGGTAAACATTCAGTACTTC.